The rows below give T cell receptor beta chains drawn from one sample of a study of T cells after yellow fever vaccination. TCRdb recomputed calls from the 5' RACE reads with MiXCR, one row per CDR3 protein. The repertoire holds some 420,000 distinct CDR3 sequences, roughly a sixth seen once, with 15% to 20% in the top ten. This sample comprised PBMCs, obtained before the yellow fever booster vaccination. These receptors all come from a man aged 18 to 29 who received the YFV17D yellow fever vaccine. The CDR3 runs from the conserved cysteine through the conserved F or W. A D gene is named only where the DNA matches it firmly. Some rows mark clone size as missing; the rest say once, few, many or name a class of expanded clone.

D,size,V,J,DNA,CDR3
TRBD1,few,TRBV6-1,TRBJ2-5,TGTGCCAGCAGGCGGACAGGGAACCAAGAGACCCAGTACTTC,CASRRTGNQETQYF
-,many,TRBV10-3,TRBJ1-1,TGTGCCAGTACAGGGCCTCTGAACACTGAAGCTTTCTTT,CASTGPLNTEAFF
-,few,TRBV6-5,TRBJ1-6,TGTGCCAGCAGTTACTCGACCAAGGGGCCCCTCCACTTT,CASSYSTKGPLHF
-,-,TRBV12-5,TRBJ1-1,TGTGCTAGTGGTTTGGCCCACAGGACTGAAGCTTTCTTT,CASGLAHRTEAFF
TRBD1,-,TRBV20-1,TRBJ2-2,TGCAGTGCTCCCACGGGACAGTCCACCGGGGAGCTGTTTTTT,CSAPTGQSTGELFF
TRBD2,many,TRBV7-2,TRBJ2-7,TGTGCCAGCAGCGGGTCCGGGACTAGATCTTACGAGCAGTACTTC,CASSGSGTRSYEQYF
-,-,TRBV5-1,TRBJ1-4,TGCGCCAGCAGCTTGCTGACAGTCAATGAAAAACTGTTTTTT,CASSLLTVNEKLFF
TRBD1,-,TRBV6-5,TRBJ1-2,TGTGCCAGCAGTTACACAGGACAGGGAGACTATGGCTACACCTTC,CASSYTGQGDYGYTF
-,-,TRBV7-3,TRBJ2-5,TGTGCCAGCAGCTTAACAGTGGGGGGAGTTCTAGAGACCCAGTACTTC,CASSLTVGGVLETQYF
-,few,TRBV2,TRBJ1-3,TGTGCCAGCAGGGCGCTGCCGGGCTCTGGAAACACCATATATTTT,CASRALPGSGNTIYF
-,few,TRBV19,TRBJ1-1,TGTGCCAGTAGTATCCTGGCAGGGAACACTGAAGCTTTCTTT,CASSILAGNTEAFF
TRBD1,-,TRBV4-1,TRBJ1-2,TGCGCCAGCAGCCAAGTTCCCGGGACAGGGGTTACCCATGGCTACACCTTC,CASSQVPGTGVTHGYTF
-,-,TRBV6-2/TRBV6-3,TRBJ2-1,TGTGCCAGCAGTACCGCTGGCGGGGGCACCAATGAGCAGTTCTTC,CASSTAGGGTNEQFF
TRBD1,-,TRBV5-1,TRBJ2-6,TGCGCCAGCAGCTTTGAACAGGGGCTGGCTGGGGCCAACGTCCTGACTTTC,CASSFEQGLAGANVLTF
-,-,TRBV7-9,TRBJ1-5,TGTGCCAGCAGCTTAGAGGTCGGGGTGACAGGTGATCAGCCCCAGCATTTT,CASSLEVGVTGDQPQHF
TRBD2,-,TRBV7-9,TRBJ2-5,TGTGCCAGCAGCACGATACTAGCGACAGAGACCCAGTACTTC,CASSTILATETQYF
TRBD1,-,TRBV29-1,TRBJ2-7,TGCAGCGTCGCAGCGGGACAGGGTGGCGAGCAGTACTTC,CSVAAGQGGEQYF
-,few,TRBV12-3/TRBV12-4,TRBJ2-7,TGTGCCAGCAGTTACTTCCTGGCCGGCGGGGAGCAGTACTTC,CASSYFLAGGEQYF
-,-,TRBV7-2,TRBJ2-3,TGTGCCAGCAGCAAGGGGGGCCCAGATACGCAGTATTTT,CASSKGGPDTQYF
TRBD1,-,TRBV7-9,TRBJ2-5,TGTGCCAGCACCCCCACGACAGGGGTGGAGACCCAGTACTTC,CASTPTTGVETQYF
-,few,TRBV27,TRBJ2-1,TGTGCCAGCAGTTGGGGGGCCTCCTACAATGAGCAGTTCTTC,CASSWGASYNEQFF
TRBD1,many,TRBV4-1,TRBJ1-1,TGCGCCAGCAGCCAAGCGGACAGGGTTATGAACACTGAAGCTTTCTTT,CASSQADRVMNTEAFF
TRBD1,-,TRBV20-1,TRBJ1-2,TGCAGTGCTAGGCTGCGGGCAGGGGGGTACCATGGCTACACCTTC,CSARLRAGGYHGYTF
TRBD2,few,TRBV12-3/TRBV12-4,TRBJ2-3,TGTGCGGTCTCGTTAGCGGGGGCGGGCACAGATACGCAGTATTTT,CAVSLAGAGTDTQYF
-,-,TRBV4-3,TRBJ2-3,TGCGCCAGCAGCCCACGGACACGGGCAGATACGCAGTATTTT,CASSPRTRADTQYF
TRBD1,few,TRBV15,TRBJ2-3,TGTGCCACCAGCAGGCAGACAGGGAGCACAGATACGCAGTATTTT,CATSRQTGSTDTQYF